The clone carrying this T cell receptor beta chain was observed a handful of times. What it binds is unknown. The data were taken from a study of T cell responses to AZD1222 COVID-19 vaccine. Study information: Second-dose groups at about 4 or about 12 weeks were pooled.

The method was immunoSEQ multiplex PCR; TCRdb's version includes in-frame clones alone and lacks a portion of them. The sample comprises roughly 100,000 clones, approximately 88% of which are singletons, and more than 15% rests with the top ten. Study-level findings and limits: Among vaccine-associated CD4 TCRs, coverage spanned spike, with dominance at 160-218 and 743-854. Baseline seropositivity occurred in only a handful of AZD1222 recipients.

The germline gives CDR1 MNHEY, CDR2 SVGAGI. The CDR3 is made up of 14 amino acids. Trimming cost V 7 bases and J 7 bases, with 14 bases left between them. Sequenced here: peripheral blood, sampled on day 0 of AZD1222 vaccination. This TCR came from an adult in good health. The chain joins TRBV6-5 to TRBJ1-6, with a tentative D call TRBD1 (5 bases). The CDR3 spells CASTPGRENSPLHF. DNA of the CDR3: TGTGCCAGCACCCCGGGACGGGAAAATTCACCCCTCCACTTT.